This passage covers 11 T cell receptor beta chains from one sample sequenced in a study of CD8+CD57+ T cells in acquired aplastic anemia. The template used for profiling TCR beta VDJ and CDR3 was genomic DNA. One entry per CDR3 protein results from TCRdb running MiXCR on the reads. This table holds 160,000 or so distinct CDR3 sequences, about 50% found once. Patients chosen for sequencing had shown CD8+CD57+ cell expansion by flow cytometry. Sequencing used sorted CD4+, CD8+, or CD8+CD57+ T cells (not recorded which) from PBMCs. The receptor source for this set is a human donor with aplastic anemia.

There are many counts of this clonotype. This chain connects TRBV19 to TRBJ2-7; tentatively, D is TRBD2 (6 bases). The CDR3 length is 14 residues. Germline CDR1 reads LNHDA; CDR2 reads SQIVND (reference sequence). Trimming cost V 3 bases and J 7 bases, with 16 bases left between them. In nucleotides, the CDR3 is TGTGCCAGTAGTATGTGGGGGGACCAAGTTGAGCAGTACTTC. It is translated as CASSMWGDQVEQYF.

This clonotype was seen repeatedly, ten times or more. V is TRBV15 and J is TRBJ2-2; D not certain. CDR3 length equals 17 residues. Germline CDR1 LNHNV, CDR2 YYDKDF (reference sequence). V lost 3 bases and J lost 5, with 19 bases in between. The CDR3 sequence is CATSSNKETLWTGELFF. The DNA of the CDR3 is TGTGCCACCAGCAGCAACAAGGAAACCCTGTGGACCGGGGAGCTGTTTTTT.

The rearrangement joins TRBV5-8 to TRBJ2-7, with D maybe TRBD1 (5 bases). The germline V gene has CDR1 SGHTS and CDR2 YDEGEE. The CDR3 is 15 amino acids. V was shortened by 1 base and J by 1 base, with 12 bases between the two germline ends. This CDR3 reads CASSLFDRSSYEQYF. CDR3 sequence (DNA): TGTGCCAGCAGCTTGTTCGACAGATCATCCTACGAGCAGTACTTC.

This clonotype was counted ten times or more. The CDR3 nucleotides read TGTGCCAGTAGTATAATTTGGACAGGGGCTGGAAACACCATATATTTT. As protein: CASSIIWTGAGNTIYF. The chain couples TRBV19 to TRBJ1-3, with 9 bases aligning to TRBD1. V shed 2 bases and J 2 bases; nucleotides not matched to a gene: 4. CDR3 length equals 16 residues. CDR1 and CDR2 from the germline V gene are LNHDA and SQIVND (reference sequence).

As regards this clonotype: Possible read error: a much larger clone is one base away. The rearrangement joins TRBV9 to TRBJ2-1; D remains unclear. The CDR3 has 13 amino acids. CDR1 SGDLS and CDR2 YYNGEE come from the germline V gene. V lost 3 bases and J 9 bases, leaving 13 bases between the germline ends. The chain's CDR3 is CASSDGRNSEQFF. CDR3 in DNA: TGTGCCAGCAGCGATGGAAGAAACAGTGAGCAGTTCTTC.

This rearrangement joins TRBV2 to TRBJ2-7; 14 bases agree with TRBD2. The CDR3 is made up of 16 amino acids. Trimming removed 5 bases from V and 4 bases from J; junction bases left unmatched: 7. Germline CDR1 and CDR2: SNHLY and FYNNEI. CDR3 protein: CASSKTGTSGGYEQYF. DNA for the CDR3: TGTGCCAGCAGTAAAACCGGGACTAGCGGGGGTTACGAGCAGTACTTC.

In this sample, this clonotype turned up many times. The J gene is TRBJ1-2, the V gene TRBV10-2; D unresolved. This CDR3 comprises 17 residues. V lost 0 bases, J lost 11 bases, and 25 bases lay in between. The germline CDR1 and CDR2 sequences are WSHSY and SAAADI. CDR3 coding DNA: TGCGCCAGCAGTGAGTCGACTCGGGGAGGCCCCTGGGATTTATACACCTTC. Translated, it gives CASSESTRGGPWDLYTF.

The V call is TRBV6-1, the J call TRBJ1-5; TRBD1 agrees at 7 bases. CDR1 MNHNS and CDR2 SASEGT come from the germline V gene. V dropped 6 bases and J dropped 3; count of bases not matched to a gene: 8. This CDR3 spans 15 amino acids. CDR3 protein: CASRPGTAYNQPQHF. CDR3 DNA sequence: TGTGCCAGCAGACCCGGGACAGCCTACAATCAGCCCCAGCATTTT.

At least ten counts were recorded for this clonotype. This chain connects TRBV7-2 to TRBJ2-7; D remains ambiguous. The CDR3 covers 14 residues. Germline values: CDR1 SGHTA, CDR2 FQGNSA. The V end lost 3 bases, the J end lost 0 bases, and 9 bases lay between the germline ends. CDR3 bases: TGTGCCAGCAGCTTTTCCCCAGTCTCCTACGAGCAGTACTTC. Protein product: CASSFSPVSYEQYF. The full variable domain, completed using reference TRBV7-2 and TRBJ2-7, is GAGVSQSPSNKVTEKGKDVELRCDPISGHTALYWYRQSLGQGLEFLIYFQGNSAPDKSGLPSDRFSAERTGGSVSTLTIQRTQQEDSAVYLCASSFSPVSYEQYFGPGTRLTVT.

With respect to this clonotype: A much more abundant neighbour one base away suggests this may be a read error. The rearrangement joins TRBV6-1 to TRBJ1-2, with 8 bases aligning to TRBD1. CDR3 length: 14 amino acids. Germline trimming cut 5 bases from V and 7 bases from J; bases unmatched to any gene: 9. CDR1 is MNHNS, CDR2 SASEGT, per germline. The CDR3 is CASSREQGGIGYTF. DNA for the CDR3: TGTGCCAGCAGTCGGGAACAGGGGGGGATTGGCTACACCTTC.

The gene calls are TRBV9 and TRBJ2-2; D unresolved. Germline assignment: CDR1 SGDLS and CDR2 YYNGEE. CDR3 size: 14 residues. Between the trimmed V and J ends, which lost 0 bases and 3 bases, there was a span of 6 bases. This chain's CDR3 is CASSVDTYTGELFF. CDR3 coding DNA: TGTGCCAGCAGCGTAGACACTTACACCGGGGAGCTGTTTTTT.